The next 12 T cell receptor beta chains were all read from a single sample in a study of blood T cell repertoires in COVID-19. Sequencing used immunoSEQ multiplex PCR; TCRdb keeps in-frame clones, though not all of them. The sample consists of over 150,000 clones, nearly 80% of them appearing once. Sequences were obtained from peripheral blood. These receptors were obtained from an elderly man with acute or convalescent COVID-19.

The gene calls are TRBV5-1 and TRBJ2-5; 8 nucleotides line up with TRBD2. Looked up from germline, CDR1 is SGHRS and CDR2 is YFSETQ. This CDR3 is built from 15 residues. V shed 2 bases and J 5 bases; nucleotides not matched to a gene: 8. Here the CDR3 DNA reads TGCGCCAGCAGCTTTGTAGCGGGGCTGGCGGAGACCCAGTACTTC. Protein: CASSFVAGLAETQYF.

This sequence joins TRBV5-4 and TRBJ2-7; TRBD1 aligns across 9 bases. V lost 2 bases to trimming and J lost 3 bases; unmatched junction nucleotides: 6. The CDR3 has 15 amino acids. Germline V lookup: CDR1 SGHNT, CDR2 YYREEE (reference sequence). CDR3 sequence reads: CASSFERQGGYEQYF. CDR3 nucleotides: TGTGCCAGCAGCTTTGAACGACAGGGGGGCTACGAGCAGTACTTC. The full variable domain, completed using reference TRBV5-4 and TRBJ2-7, is ETGVTQSPTHLIKTRGQQVTLRCSSQSGHNTVSWYQQALGQGPQFIFQYYREEENGRGNFPPRFSGLQFPNYSSELNVNALELDDSALYLCASSFERQGGYEQYFGPGTRLTVT.

This rearrangement joins TRBV29-1 to TRBJ1-2, with 8 positions matching TRBD1. The CDR3 has 14 residues. CDR1 is SQVTM and CDR2 is ANQGSEA in the germline V gene. V gave up 3 bases and J gave up 5 bases; unmatched junction bases: 8. CDR3 sequence: CSVEEDREGYGYTF. The CDR3 DNA sequence: TGCAGCGTTGAGGAGGACAGGGAAGGATATGGCTACACCTTC.

Comments on this clone: Within the sample, other DNA sequences also encode this same CDR3. The chain joins TRBV3-1 (or the pseudogene TRBV3-2) to TRBJ2-7; TRBD1 is a possible D gene (5 bases). The CDR3 totals 13 residues. The germline V and J ends were trimmed by 1 base and 6 bases, with 10 bases remaining between them. Germline-derived CDR1 and CDR2 are LGHDT and YNNKEL (reference sequence). CDR3 nucleotides: TGTGCCAGCAGCCAAGTCGCAGGGATCGAGCAGTACTTC. Amino acids: CASSQVAGIEQYF.

The J gene is TRBJ1-5, the V gene TRBV28, with D tentatively TRBD1 (6 bases). The ends were cut back, 6 bases at V and 14 bases at J, with 17 bases in the middle. Per the germline V gene, CDR1 is MDHEN and CDR2 is SYDVKM. The length of the CDR3 is 12 residues. The CDR3 protein is CASRTTGQVEHF. The DNA of the CDR3 is TGTGCCAGCAGGACGACAGGCCAGGTGGAGCATTTT. Using reference TRBV28 and TRBJ1-5 for the parts outside the CDR3, the full variable domain is DVKVTQSSRYLVKRTGEKVFLECVQDMDHENMFWYRQDPGLGLRLIYFSYDVKMKEKGDIPEGYSVSREKKERFSLILESASTNQTSMYLCASRTTGQVEHFGDGTRLSIL.

The rearrangement links TRBV3-1 (or the pseudogene TRBV3-2) to TRBJ2-2; TRBD2 agrees at 15 bases. Germline V gene sequence: CDR1 LGHDT, CDR2 YNNKEL (reference sequence). Germline trimming cut 4 bases from V and 6 bases from J; bases unmatched to any gene: 3. This CDR3 has 16 amino acids. Here the CDR3 DNA reads TGTGCCAGCAGCCGGACTAGCGGGGGGGATCCCGGGGAGCTGTTTTTT. Translation gives CASSRTSGGDPGELFF.

The chain joins TRBV20-1 to TRBJ1-2; 9 positions agree with TRBD1. Germline CDR1 is DFQATT and CDR2 is SNEGSKA (reference sequence). The length of the CDR3 is 12 residues. The J segment lost 7 bases and the V segment lost 3 bases, leaving 3 bases of the junction unmatched. The CDR3 sequence is CSASGQGSGYTF. The CDR3 DNA follows: TGCAGTGCTAGTGGACAGGGGTCTGGCTACACCTTC.

The chain has TRBV19 and TRBJ2-5; TRBD1 is a possible D gene (6 bases). The CDR3 extends over 16 amino acids. Germline V gene lookup returns CDR1 LNHDA and CDR2 SQIVND (reference sequence). Deletions cut 3 bases from V and 2 bases from J, with 16 bases between. CDR3 region: CASSMGTGQNQETQYF. The CDR3 region has the DNA TGTGCCAGTAGTATGGGAACGGGACAAAATCAAGAGACCCAGTACTTC.

This clone occurred many times. The chain recombines TRBV4-2 with TRBJ1-6; tentative D call: TRBD1 (6 bases). Germline V gives CDR1 LGHNA, CDR2 YNFKEQ. V dropped 1 base and J dropped 8 bases, with 21 bases sitting between them. There are 18 residues in the CDR3. The CDR3, as DNA: TGTGCCAGCAGCCAAGTGGGCCACAGGGTGGGCTCTCATTCACCCCTCCACTTT. Its translation is CASSQVGHRVGSHSPLHF.

The CDR3, as DNA: TGTGCCAGCAGTGAAGCGACGGGGTCAGGCATGGAGACCCAGTACTTC. Its protein product is CASSEATGSGMETQYF. This chain links TRBV2 with TRBJ2-5; perhaps TRBD2 as D (5 bases). The CDR3 extends over 16 amino acids. Per the germline V gene, CDR1 is SNHLY and CDR2 is FYNNEI. V lost 0 bases to trimming and J lost 5 bases, with 16 bases between them.

The chain couples TRBV7-6 to TRBJ2-1; a weak D match, TRBD2 (6 bases). This CDR3 is 16 amino acids long. The germline V gene encodes CDR1 SGHVS and CDR2 FNYEAQ. V was shortened by 0 bases and J by 0 bases, with 9 bases between the two germline ends. The CDR3, as DNA: TGTGCCAGCAGCTTAGCGTTTAGCGGCTCCTACAATGAGCAGTTCTTC. Translated, it gives CASSLAFSGSYNEQFF. Based on the CDR3 plus reference TRBV7-6 and TRBJ2-1, the full variable domain is GAGVSQSPRYKVTKRGQDVALRCDPISGHVSLYWYRQALGQGPEFLTYFNYEAQQDKSGLPNDRFSAERPEGSISTLTIQRTEQRDSAMYRCASSLAFSGSYNEQFFGPGTRLTVL.

This clone was detected only a few times. The DNA for the CDR3 is TGTGCCAGCAGTGGACTAGCGGGGGGCCTTGACATTCAGTACTTC. Translated, it gives CASSGLAGGLDIQYF. The chain is built from TRBV6-2 or TRBV6-3 and TRBJ2-4; TRBD2 matches 14 bases. Losses at the gene ends were 5 bases for V and 8 bases for J; bases not matched to a gene: 5. The germline V gene has CDR1 MNHEY and CDR2 SVGEGT. The CDR3 loop spans 15 amino acids.